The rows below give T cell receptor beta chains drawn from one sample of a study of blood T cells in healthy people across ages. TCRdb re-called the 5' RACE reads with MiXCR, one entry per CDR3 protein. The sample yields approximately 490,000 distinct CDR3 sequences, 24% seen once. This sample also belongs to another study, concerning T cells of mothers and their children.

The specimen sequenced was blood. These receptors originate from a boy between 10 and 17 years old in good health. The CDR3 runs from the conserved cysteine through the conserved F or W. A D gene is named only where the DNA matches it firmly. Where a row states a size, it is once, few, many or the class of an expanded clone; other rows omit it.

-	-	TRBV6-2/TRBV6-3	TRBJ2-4	TGTGCCAGCAGTTATGGGGGAGTTACCAGTAACATTCAGTACTTC	CASSYGGVTSNIQYF
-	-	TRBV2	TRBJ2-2	TGTGCCAGCACGGAACAGTTGATGAACACCGGGGAGCTGTTTTTT	CASTEQLMNTGELFF
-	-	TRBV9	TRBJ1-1	TGTGCCAGCAGCAACAGGGAGGGGACTGAAGCTTTCTTT	CASSNREGTEAFF
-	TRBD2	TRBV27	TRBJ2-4	TGTGCCAGCAGTGCCTCTCGGGGCAGCGGGGTCATTCAGTACTTC	CASSASRGSGVIQYF
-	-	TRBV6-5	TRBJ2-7	TGTGCCAGCAGCTCGCATACCTACGAGCAGTACTTC	CASSSHTYEQYF
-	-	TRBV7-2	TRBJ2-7	TGTGTCAGCAGCTTAGCCGGGGTGTTATCCTACGAGCAGTACTTC	CVSSLAGVLSYEQYF
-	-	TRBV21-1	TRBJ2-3	TGTGCCAGCAGCAAAGAAGAGCGGGGACGCACAGATACGCAGTATTTT	CASSKEERGRTDTQYF
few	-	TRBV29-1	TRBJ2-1	TGCAGCGTTGAAGTCCGGCGGGATTCCTACAATGAGCAGTTCTTC	CSVEVRRDSYNEQFF
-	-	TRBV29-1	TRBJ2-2	TGCAGCGCCTGGACCACCGGGGAGCTGTTTTTT	CSAWTTGELFF
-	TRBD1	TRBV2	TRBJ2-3	TGTGCCAGCACCGATGGGGACAGCAGCACAGATACGCAGTATTTT	CASTDGDSSTDTQYF